These T cell receptor beta chains were read from a single sample in a study of blood T cell repertoires in COVID-19. TCRdb keeps only in-frame clones here, not all; method: immunoSEQ multiplex PCR. The table includes more than 90,000 clones, 86% detected once. The sequenced sample consisted of peripheral blood. The receptors originated from a man between 65 and 85 years old who had recovered from COVID-19. Each CDR3 is given with its conserved first and last residue. The D gene is left open where the match is weak. Expanded clones get a size class; other rows say once, few or many, or leave the size out.

clone size: -; D gene: -; CDR3 length: 15; J gene: TRBJ1-5; V gene: TRBV6-6; CDR3 DNA: TGTGCCAGCGTCCCAAGGCAGACACCCAATCAGCCCCAGCATTTT; CDR3 protein: CASVPRQTPNQPQHF
clone size: -; D gene: TRBD1; CDR3 length: 15; J gene: TRBJ1-2; V gene: TRBV9; CDR3 DNA: TGTGCCAGCAGCGTGGGGGGACAGGAGGGCTATGGCTACACCTTC; CDR3 protein: CASSVGGQEGYGYTF
clone size: -; D gene: TRBD1; CDR3 length: 13; J gene: TRBJ1-1; V gene: TRBV3-1/TRBV3-2; CDR3 DNA: TGTGCCAGCAGTAAAACAGGGGACACTGAAGCTTTCTTT; CDR3 protein: CASSKTGDTEAFF
clone size: -; D gene: -; CDR3 length: 17; J gene: TRBJ1-4; V gene: TRBV28; CDR3 DNA: TGTGCCAGCAGTTACCCGGGGAGGGGAAAAACTAATGAAAAACTGTTTTTT; CDR3 protein: CASSYPGRGKTNEKLFF
clone size: -; D gene: TRBD2; CDR3 length: 16; J gene: TRBJ2-7; V gene: TRBV14; CDR3 DNA: TGTGCCAGCAGCCGATTAGCGGGTGGGGAGGTGTACGAGCAGTACTTC; CDR3 protein: CASSRLAGGEVYEQYF
clone size: -; D gene: TRBD1; CDR3 length: 16; J gene: TRBJ2-7; V gene: TRBV19; CDR3 DNA: TGTGCCAGTAGCCCTGGGACAGGCGCCGCCTCCTACGAGCAGTACTTC; CDR3 protein: CASSPGTGAASYEQYF
clone size: -; D gene: -; CDR3 length: 18; J gene: TRBJ1-1; V gene: TRBV18; CDR3 DNA: TGTGCCAGCTCAGTCGACAGTATGGGTGCTAGCGCGAAAATAGGAGCTTTCTTT; CDR3 protein: CASSVDSMGASAKIGAFF
clone size: -; D gene: -; CDR3 length: 15; J gene: TRBJ2-7; V gene: TRBV28; CDR3 DNA: TGTGCCAGCAGGCGCGGACAGCCGAGGACCTACGAGCAGTACTTC; CDR3 protein: CASRRGQPRTYEQYF
clone size: -; D gene: -; CDR3 length: 14; J gene: TRBJ1-1; V gene: TRBV7-9; CDR3 DNA: TGTGCCAGCAGCTTACAGGGGATGAACACTGAAGCTTTCTTT; CDR3 protein: CASSLQGMNTEAFF
clone size: -; D gene: -; CDR3 length: 13; J gene: TRBJ2-7; V gene: TRBV6-2/TRBV6-3; CDR3 DNA: TGTGCCAGCAGTCGGGCTAGCAGATACGAGCAGTACTTC; CDR3 protein: CASSRASRYEQYF
clone size: few; D gene: TRBD1; CDR3 length: 19; J gene: TRBJ1-4; V gene: TRBV4-1; CDR3 DNA: TGCGCCAGCAGCCAAGTGGTGGACAGGGGGCCGAGTGAGGATGAAAAACTGTTTTTT; CDR3 protein: CASSQVVDRGPSEDEKLFF
clone size: -; D gene: TRBD1; CDR3 length: 13; J gene: TRBJ2-5; V gene: TRBV6-6; CDR3 DNA: TGTGCCACAAAGACAGGGTGGCAAGAGACCCAGTACTTC; CDR3 protein: CATKTGWQETQYF
clone size: -; D gene: TRBD2; CDR3 length: 17; J gene: TRBJ2-2; V gene: TRBV7-8; CDR3 DNA: TGTGCCAGCAGCCTCCCGCTAGCGGTAGGGAGCACCGGGGAGCTGTTTTTT; CDR3 protein: CASSLPLAVGSTGELFF
clone size: -; D gene: -; CDR3 length: 14; J gene: TRBJ2-2; V gene: TRBV10-2; CDR3 DNA: TGCGCCAGCAGTGTTTGGGGGAGGACCGGGGAGCTGTTTTTT; CDR3 protein: CASSVWGRTGELFF
clone size: -; D gene: TRBD1; CDR3 length: 18; J gene: TRBJ1-1; V gene: TRBV6-1; CDR3 DNA: TGTGCCAGCAGTGAATATTCCGGACAGGTGAATTTGAACACTGAAGCTTTCTTT; CDR3 protein: CASSEYSGQVNLNTEAFF
clone size: -; D gene: TRBD1; CDR3 length: 13; J gene: TRBJ2-5; V gene: TRBV7-3; CDR3 DNA: TGTGCCAGCAGCCTCGACAGGGAAGAGACCCAGTACTTC; CDR3 protein: CASSLDREETQYF
clone size: -; D gene: TRBD1; CDR3 length: 19; J gene: TRBJ1-3; V gene: TRBV19; CDR3 DNA: TGTGCCAGTAGTGCCCTGGGACAGCTATTATTCAACTCTGGAAACACCATATATTTT; CDR3 protein: CASSALGQLLFNSGNTIYF
clone size: -; D gene: -; CDR3 length: 16; J gene: TRBJ2-6; V gene: TRBV15; CDR3 DNA: TGTGCCACCAGCAGAGTTGCCAGGGTCGGGGCCAACGTCCTGACTTTC; CDR3 protein: CATSRVARVGANVLTF
clone size: -; D gene: -; CDR3 length: 14; J gene: TRBJ1-2; V gene: TRBV7-8; CDR3 DNA: TGTGCCAGCAGCTTAGGTCAGACTAACTATGGCTACACCTTC; CDR3 protein: CASSLGQTNYGYTF
clone size: -; D gene: TRBD1; CDR3 length: 14; J gene: TRBJ1-2; V gene: TRBV28; CDR3 DNA: TGTGCCAGCAGTCCCCCGACAGGGAACTATGGCTACACCTTC; CDR3 protein: CASSPPTGNYGYTF
clone size: many; D gene: -; CDR3 length: 17; J gene: TRBJ2-2; V gene: TRBV7-9; CDR3 DNA: TGTGCCAGCAGCTTAGACCCTCTCCACAAATCCACCGGGGAGCTGTTTTTT; CDR3 protein: CASSLDPLHKSTGELFF
clone size: -; D gene: -; CDR3 length: 15; J gene: TRBJ1-5; V gene: TRBV30; CDR3 DNA: TGTGCCTGGAGTGAAAGGGGAACGAGCAATCAGCCCCAGCATTTT; CDR3 protein: CAWSERGTSNQPQHF
clone size: -; D gene: TRBD1; CDR3 length: 15; J gene: TRBJ2-5; V gene: TRBV5-1; CDR3 DNA: TGCGCCAGCAGCTTCTTGGGACAGGGGGAGGAGACCCAGTACTTC; CDR3 protein: CASSFLGQGEETQYF
clone size: -; D gene: -; CDR3 length: 13; J gene: TRBJ2-7; V gene: TRBV5-6; CDR3 DNA: TGTGCCAGCAGCTCAAGACAGGTCTTCGAGCAGTACTTC; CDR3 protein: CASSSRQVFEQYF
clone size: -; D gene: -; CDR3 length: 17; J gene: TRBJ2-1; V gene: TRBV12-2; CDR3 DNA: TGTGCAAGTCGCTTAGTGTCCGGACAAGCCAGTATGTGTGAGCAGTTCTTC; CDR3 protein: CASRLVSGQASMCEQFF
clone size: -; D gene: TRBD2; CDR3 length: 17; J gene: TRBJ2-5; V gene: TRBV5-5; CDR3 DNA: TGTGCCAGCAGCTTGGCAAGGGCGGGAGGTCAACAAGAGACCCAGTACTTC; CDR3 protein: CASSLARAGGQQETQYF
clone size: -; D gene: -; CDR3 length: 15; J gene: TRBJ2-7; V gene: TRBV11-2; CDR3 DNA: TGTGCCAGCAGCTTAGGGACAGAGTACTCCTACGAGCAGTACTTC; CDR3 protein: CASSLGTEYSYEQYF
clone size: -; D gene: -; CDR3 length: 13; J gene: TRBJ1-2; V gene: TRBV6-5; CDR3 DNA: TGTGCCAGCAGTAAGGCGGGAGGCGGGGGCTACACCTTC; CDR3 protein: CASSKAGGGGYTF
clone size: -; D gene: -; CDR3 length: 13; J gene: TRBJ1-5; V gene: TRBV28; CDR3 DNA: TGTGCCAGCAGTTTCCAATTGAATCAGCCCCAGCATTTT; CDR3 protein: CASSFQLNQPQHF
clone size: -; D gene: TRBD1; CDR3 length: 17; J gene: TRBJ1-6; V gene: TRBV27; CDR3 DNA: TGTGCCAGCAGTCCGTGGGGACACAGGGGCTTCGGTTCACCCCTCCACTTT; CDR3 protein: CASSPWGHRGFGSPLHF
clone size: -; D gene: -; CDR3 length: 14; J gene: TRBJ2-7; V gene: TRBV11-1; CDR3 DNA: TGTGCCAGCAGCTTTCGGGGGTACCCCTACGAGCAGTACTTC; CDR3 protein: CASSFRGYPYEQYF
clone size: -; D gene: -; CDR3 length: 14; J gene: TRBJ1-5; V gene: TRBV11-2; CDR3 DNA: TGTGCCAGCAGCTTAGTCCAGGGAGGTCAGCCCCAGCATTTT; CDR3 protein: CASSLVQGGQPQHF
clone size: -; D gene: -; CDR3 length: 14; J gene: TRBJ1-4; V gene: TRBV5-5; CDR3 DNA: TGTGCCAGCAGCTCACGGGCGGGGGTTGAAAAACTGTTTTTT; CDR3 protein: CASSSRAGVEKLFF
clone size: once; D gene: TRBD1; CDR3 length: 16; J gene: TRBJ2-2; V gene: TRBV5-1; CDR3 DNA: TGCGCCAGCAGCTTGGCACCAGGGGGATACACCGGGGAGCTGTTTTTT; CDR3 protein: CASSLAPGGYTGELFF
clone size: -; D gene: TRBD1; CDR3 length: 13; J gene: TRBJ2-5; V gene: TRBV29-1; CDR3 DNA: TGCAGCGCCCGGACAGGGTCACAAGAGACCCAGTACTTC; CDR3 protein: CSARTGSQETQYF
clone size: -; D gene: TRBD1; CDR3 length: 12; J gene: TRBJ1-2; V gene: TRBV28; CDR3 DNA: TGTGCCAGCAGTGCTCGACAGGGAGCCTACACCTTC; CDR3 protein: CASSARQGAYTF
clone size: -; D gene: -; CDR3 length: 12; J gene: TRBJ2-7; V gene: TRBV2; CDR3 DNA: TGTGCCAGCACTACTGGCTCCTACGAGCAGTACTTC; CDR3 protein: CASTTGSYEQYF
clone size: -; D gene: TRBD1; CDR3 length: 14; J gene: TRBJ2-4; V gene: TRBV19; CDR3 DNA: TGTGCCAGTAGTGGGACAGGGGCACAAAACATTCAGTACTTC; CDR3 protein: CASSGTGAQNIQYF
clone size: -; D gene: TRBD1; CDR3 length: 13; J gene: TRBJ1-1; V gene: TRBV29-1; CDR3 DNA: TGCAGCGTTGAAGCTAACAGGGGCACTGAAGCTTTCTTT; CDR3 protein: CSVEANRGTEAFF
clone size: -; D gene: -; CDR3 length: 12; J gene: TRBJ2-5; V gene: TRBV5-1; CDR3 DNA: TGCGCCAGCGGCATAGGGGTAGAGACCCAGTACTTC; CDR3 protein: CASGIGVETQYF